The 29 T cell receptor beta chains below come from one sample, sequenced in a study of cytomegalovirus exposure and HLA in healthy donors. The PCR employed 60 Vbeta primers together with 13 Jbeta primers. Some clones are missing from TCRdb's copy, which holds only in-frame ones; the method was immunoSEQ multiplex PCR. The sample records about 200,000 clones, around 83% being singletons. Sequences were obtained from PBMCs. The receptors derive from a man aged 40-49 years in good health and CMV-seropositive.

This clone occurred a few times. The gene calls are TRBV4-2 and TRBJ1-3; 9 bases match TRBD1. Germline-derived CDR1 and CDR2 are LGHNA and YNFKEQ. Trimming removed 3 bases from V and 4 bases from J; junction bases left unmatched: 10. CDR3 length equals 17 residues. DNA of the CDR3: TGTGCCAGCAGCCAGGACACACAGGGGGCGGAGGGAAACACCATATATTTT. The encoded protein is CASSQDTQGAEGNTIYF.

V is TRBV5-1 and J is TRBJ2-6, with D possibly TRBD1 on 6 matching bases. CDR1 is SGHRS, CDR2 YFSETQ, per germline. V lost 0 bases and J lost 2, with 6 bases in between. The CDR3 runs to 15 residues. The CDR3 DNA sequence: TGCGCCAGCAGCTTGGAGGGGGCTGGGGCCAACGTCCTGACTTTC. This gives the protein CASSLEGAGANVLTF.

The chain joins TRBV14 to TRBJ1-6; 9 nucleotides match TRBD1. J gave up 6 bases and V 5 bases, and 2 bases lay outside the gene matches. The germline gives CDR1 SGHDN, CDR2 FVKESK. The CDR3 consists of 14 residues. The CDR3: CASSWGQGNSPLHF. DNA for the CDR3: TGTGCCAGCAGCTGGGGACAGGGTAATTCACCCCTCCACTTT.

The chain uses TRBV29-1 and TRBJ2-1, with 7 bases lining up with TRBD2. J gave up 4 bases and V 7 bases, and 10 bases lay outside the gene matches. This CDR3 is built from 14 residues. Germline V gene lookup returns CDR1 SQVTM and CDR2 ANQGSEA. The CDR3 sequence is CSGGLAGVYNEQFF. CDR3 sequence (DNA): TGCAGCGGTGGGCTGGCGGGAGTGTACAATGAGCAGTTCTTC.

CDR3 amino acids: CASSRDRVRDEQFF. The CDR3 region has the DNA TGCGCCAGTAGCCGGGACAGGGTTCGTGATGAGCAGTTCTTC. This rearrangement joins TRBV5-1 to TRBJ2-1, with 9 bases matching TRBD1. The germline V gene encodes CDR1 SGHRS and CDR2 YFSETQ. This CDR3 comprises 14 residues. Germline trimming cut 8 bases from V and 8 bases from J; bases unmatched to any gene: 11.

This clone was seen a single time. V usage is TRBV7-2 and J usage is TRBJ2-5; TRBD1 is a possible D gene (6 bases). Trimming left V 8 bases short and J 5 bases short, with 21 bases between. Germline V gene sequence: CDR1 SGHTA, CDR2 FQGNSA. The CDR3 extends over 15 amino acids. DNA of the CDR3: TGTGCCAGCCGACCCAATCAGGGGTTTAGGGAGACCCAGTACTTC. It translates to CASRPNQGFRETQYF.

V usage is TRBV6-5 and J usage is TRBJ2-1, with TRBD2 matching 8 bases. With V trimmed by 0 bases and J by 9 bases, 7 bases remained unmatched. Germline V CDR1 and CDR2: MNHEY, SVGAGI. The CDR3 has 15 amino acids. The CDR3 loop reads CASSYSSGGPIEQFF. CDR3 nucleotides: TGTGCCAGCAGTTACTCGTCGGGAGGGCCGATTGAGCAGTTCTTC.

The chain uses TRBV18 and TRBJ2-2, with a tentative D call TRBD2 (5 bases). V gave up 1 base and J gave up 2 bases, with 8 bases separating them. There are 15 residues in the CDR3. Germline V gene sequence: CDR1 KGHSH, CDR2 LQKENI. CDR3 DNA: TGTGCCAGCTCACCACTGGACTCCAACACCGGGGAGCTGTTTTTT. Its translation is CASSPLDSNTGELFF.

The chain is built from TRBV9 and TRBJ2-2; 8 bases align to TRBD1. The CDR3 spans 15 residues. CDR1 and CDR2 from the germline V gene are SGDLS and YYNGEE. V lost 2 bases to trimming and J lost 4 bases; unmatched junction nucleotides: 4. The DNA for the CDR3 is TGTGCCAGCAGCGTGACAGGGGTGAGCACCGGGGAGCTGTTTTTT. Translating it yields CASSVTGVSTGELFF.

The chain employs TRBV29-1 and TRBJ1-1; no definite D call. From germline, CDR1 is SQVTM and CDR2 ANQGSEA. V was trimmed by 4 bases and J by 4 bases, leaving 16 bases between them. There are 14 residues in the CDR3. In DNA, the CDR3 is TGCAGCGTTGGCCCGCGGGGAGGTCCCACTGAAGCTTTCTTT. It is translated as CSVGPRGGPTEAFF.

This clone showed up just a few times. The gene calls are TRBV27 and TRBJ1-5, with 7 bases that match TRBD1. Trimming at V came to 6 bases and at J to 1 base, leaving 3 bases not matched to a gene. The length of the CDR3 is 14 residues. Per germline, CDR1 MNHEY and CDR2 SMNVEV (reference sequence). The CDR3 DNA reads TGTGCCAGCAGATCGACAGGGAGCAATCAGCCCCAGCATTTT. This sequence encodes CASRSTGSNQPQHF.

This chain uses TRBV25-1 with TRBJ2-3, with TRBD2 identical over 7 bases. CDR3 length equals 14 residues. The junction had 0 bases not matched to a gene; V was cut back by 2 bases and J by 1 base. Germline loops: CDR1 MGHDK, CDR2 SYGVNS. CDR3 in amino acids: CASSETSGTDTQYF. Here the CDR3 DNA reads TGTGCCAGCAGTGAAACTAGCGGCACAGATACGCAGTATTTT. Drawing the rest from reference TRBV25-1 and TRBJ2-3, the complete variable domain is EADIYQTPRYLVIGTGKKITLECSQTMGHDKMYWYQQDPGMELHLIHYSYGVNSTEKGDLSSESTVSRIRTEHFPLTLESARPSHTSQYLCASSETSGTDTQYFGPGTRLTVL.

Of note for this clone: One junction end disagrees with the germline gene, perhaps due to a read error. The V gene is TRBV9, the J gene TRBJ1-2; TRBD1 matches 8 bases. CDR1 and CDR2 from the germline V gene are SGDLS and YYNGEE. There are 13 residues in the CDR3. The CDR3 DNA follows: TGTGCCGGCAGCGTTCAGGGGGCTGTAGGCTACACCTTC. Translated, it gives CAGSVQGAVGYTF.

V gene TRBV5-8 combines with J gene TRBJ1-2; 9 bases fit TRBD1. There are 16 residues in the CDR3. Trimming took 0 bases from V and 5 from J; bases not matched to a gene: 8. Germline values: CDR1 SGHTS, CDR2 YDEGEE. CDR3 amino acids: CASSLAVGTGLYGYTF. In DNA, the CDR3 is TGTGCCAGCAGCTTGGCCGTCGGGACAGGGTTATATGGCTACACCTTC.

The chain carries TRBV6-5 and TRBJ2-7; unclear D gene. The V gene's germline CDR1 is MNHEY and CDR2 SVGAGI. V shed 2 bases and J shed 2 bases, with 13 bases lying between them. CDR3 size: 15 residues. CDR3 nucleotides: TGTGCCAGCAGTTACACAGCCGAAGTAACCTACGAGCAGTACTTC. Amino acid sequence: CASSYTAEVTYEQYF.

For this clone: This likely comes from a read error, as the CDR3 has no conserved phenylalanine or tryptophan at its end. CDR3 residues: CASSLDGSGYEQYL. The DNA for the CDR3 is TGCGCCAGCAGCTTGGACGGGAGTGGCTACGAGCAGTACCTC. V is TRBV5-1 and J is TRBJ2-7; tentatively, D is TRBD2 (6 bases). The CDR3 sequence is 14 residues long. Germline V gene lookup returns CDR1 SGHRS and CDR2 YFSETQ. Deletions cut 0 bases from V and 3 bases from J, with 10 bases between.

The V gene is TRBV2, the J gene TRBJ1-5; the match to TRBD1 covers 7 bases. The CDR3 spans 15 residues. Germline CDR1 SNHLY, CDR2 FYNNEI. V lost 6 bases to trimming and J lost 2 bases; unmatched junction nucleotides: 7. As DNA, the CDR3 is TGTGCCAGCAGCACCAGGGGGGCCGGCAATCAGCCCCAGCATTTT. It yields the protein CASSTRGAGNQPQHF.

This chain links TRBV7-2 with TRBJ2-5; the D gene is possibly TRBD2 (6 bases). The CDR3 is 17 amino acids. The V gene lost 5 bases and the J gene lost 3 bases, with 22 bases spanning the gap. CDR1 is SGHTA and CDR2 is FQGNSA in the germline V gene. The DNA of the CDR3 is TGTGCCAGCAGCCTCTTAGGAGGCGGGAACACCAAAGAGACCCAGTACTTC. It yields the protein CASSLLGGGNTKETQYF. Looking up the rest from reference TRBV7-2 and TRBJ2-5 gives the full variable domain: GAGVSQSPSNKVTEKGKDVELRCDPISGHTALYWYRQSLGQGLEFLIYFQGNSAPDKSGLPSDRFSAERTGGSVSTLTIQRTQQEDSAVYLCASSLLGGGNTKETQYFGPGTRLLVL.

CDR3 coding DNA: TGTGCCAGCTCACCTGGTAGCGGAACGACCTACGAGCAGTACTTC. This codes for CASSPGSGTTYEQYF. The gene calls are TRBV18 and TRBJ2-7; D perhaps matches TRBD2 (6 bases). Trimming removed 3 bases from V and 2 bases from J, with 14 bases in between. The CDR3 runs to 15 residues. Germline CDR1 reads KGHSH; CDR2 reads LQKENI.

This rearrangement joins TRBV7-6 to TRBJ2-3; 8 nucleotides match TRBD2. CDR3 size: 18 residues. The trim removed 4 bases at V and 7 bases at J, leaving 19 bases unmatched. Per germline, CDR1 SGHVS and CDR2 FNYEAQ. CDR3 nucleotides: TGTGCCAGCAGCTCGACGGGAGCGGGAGAAATAGGCACGCATACGCAGTATTTT. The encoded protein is CASSSTGAGEIGTHTQYF.

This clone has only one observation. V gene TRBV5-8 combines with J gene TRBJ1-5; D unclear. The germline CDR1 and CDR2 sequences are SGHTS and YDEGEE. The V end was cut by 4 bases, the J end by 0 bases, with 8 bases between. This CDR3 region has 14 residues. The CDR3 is CASSPRYSNQPQHF. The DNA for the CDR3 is TGTGCCAGCAGCCCGAGATATAGCAATCAGCCCCAGCATTTT.

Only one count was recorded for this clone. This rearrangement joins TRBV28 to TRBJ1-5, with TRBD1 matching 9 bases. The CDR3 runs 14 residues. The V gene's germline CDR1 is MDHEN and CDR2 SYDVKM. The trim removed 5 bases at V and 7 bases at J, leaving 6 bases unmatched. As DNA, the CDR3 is TGTGCCAGCAGTGATACAGGGGGCAGGCAGCCCCAGCATTTT. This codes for CASSDTGGRQPQHF.

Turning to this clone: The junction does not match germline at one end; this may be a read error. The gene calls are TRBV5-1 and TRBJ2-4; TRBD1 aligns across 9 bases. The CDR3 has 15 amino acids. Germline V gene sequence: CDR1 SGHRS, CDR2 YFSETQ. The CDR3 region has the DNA TGCGCCAGCAGCTTTGGACAGGGGCGCAAAAACAGTCAGTACTTC. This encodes CASSFGQGRKNSQYF.

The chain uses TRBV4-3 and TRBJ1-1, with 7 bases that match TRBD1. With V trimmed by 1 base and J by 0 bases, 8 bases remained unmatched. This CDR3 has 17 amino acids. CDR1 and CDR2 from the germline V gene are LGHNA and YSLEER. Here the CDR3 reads CASSQVAGGVMNTEAFF. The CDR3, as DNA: TGCGCCAGCAGCCAAGTGGCAGGGGGAGTCATGAACACTGAAGCTTTCTTT.

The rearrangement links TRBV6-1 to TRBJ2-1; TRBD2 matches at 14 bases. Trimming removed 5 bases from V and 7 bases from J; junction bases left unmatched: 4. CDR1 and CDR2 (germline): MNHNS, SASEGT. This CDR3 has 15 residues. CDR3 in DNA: TGTGCCAGCAGTACCCGGACTAGCGGGGGGAATGAGCAGTTCTTC. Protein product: CASSTRTSGGNEQFF.

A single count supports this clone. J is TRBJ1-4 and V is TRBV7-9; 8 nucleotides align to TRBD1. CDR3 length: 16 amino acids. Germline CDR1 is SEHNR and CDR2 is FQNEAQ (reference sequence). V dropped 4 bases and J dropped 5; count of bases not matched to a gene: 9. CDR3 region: CASSSWTGKINEKLFF. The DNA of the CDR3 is TGTGCCAGCAGCTCATGGACAGGGAAAATAAATGAAAAACTGTTTTTT. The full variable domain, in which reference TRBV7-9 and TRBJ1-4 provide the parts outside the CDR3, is DTGVSQNPRHKITKRGQNVTFRCDPISEHNRLYWYRQTLGQGPEFLTYFQNEAQLEKSRLLSDRFSAERPKGSFSTLEIQRTEQGDSAMYLCASSSWTGKINEKLFFGSGTQLSVL.

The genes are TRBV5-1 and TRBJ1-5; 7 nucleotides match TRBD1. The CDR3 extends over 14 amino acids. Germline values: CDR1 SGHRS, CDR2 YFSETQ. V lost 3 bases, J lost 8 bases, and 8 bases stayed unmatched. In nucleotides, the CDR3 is TGCGCCAGCAGCTCAGGACAGGCAGGAGAGCCCCAGCATTTT. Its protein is CASSSGQAGEPQHF.

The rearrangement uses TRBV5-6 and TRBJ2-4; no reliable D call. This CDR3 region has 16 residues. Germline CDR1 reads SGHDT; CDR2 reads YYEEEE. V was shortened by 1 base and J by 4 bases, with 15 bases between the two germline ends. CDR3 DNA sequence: TGTGCCAGCAGCTTGCAGTCACAGCCCCCAAAAAACATTCAGTACTTC. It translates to CASSLQSQPPKNIQYF.

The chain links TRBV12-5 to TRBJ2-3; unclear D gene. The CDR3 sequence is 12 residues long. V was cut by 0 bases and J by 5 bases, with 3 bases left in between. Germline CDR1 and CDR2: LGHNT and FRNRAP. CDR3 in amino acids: CASGLVLDTQYF. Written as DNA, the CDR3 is TGTGCTAGTGGTTTGGTACTAGATACGCAGTATTTT.